This entry concerns a single TCR beta chain. What it binds is not known. Germline loops: CDR1 SGHDT, CDR2 YYEEEE. The ends were cut back, 6 bases at V and 8 bases at J, with 23 bases in the middle. The CDR3 length is 15 residues. This sample is drawn from a study of cytotoxic CD8 clonotypes in ibrutinib-treated CLL. The wider study: Response samples were taken after a median of approximately 11 months on treatment, range 6 to 36. The study's findings and limits: Clonality went up at the time of ibrutinib response, stayed stable in sustained remission, and later dropped back toward its baseline level at progression.

For TCR beta libraries, around 2 micrograms of genomic DNA were obtained from cryopreserved PBMCs. This table comes from immunoSEQ multiplex PCR, and its TCRdb copy is limited to in-frame clones, with some not included. The sample consists of 60,000 to 75,000 clones, over 75% of them appearing once. The sequence was collected from a human donor with chronic lymphocytic leukemia. The starting material was PBMCs, obtained after 12 months of ibrutinib treatment. The V and J genes are TRBV5-6 and TRBJ1-2; weak D call: TRBD1 (5 bases). Written as DNA, the CDR3 is TGTGCCAGCACCCCCGTCCCGGAAGGTGGGACGGGCTACACCTTC. Its protein is CASTPVPEGGTGYTF.